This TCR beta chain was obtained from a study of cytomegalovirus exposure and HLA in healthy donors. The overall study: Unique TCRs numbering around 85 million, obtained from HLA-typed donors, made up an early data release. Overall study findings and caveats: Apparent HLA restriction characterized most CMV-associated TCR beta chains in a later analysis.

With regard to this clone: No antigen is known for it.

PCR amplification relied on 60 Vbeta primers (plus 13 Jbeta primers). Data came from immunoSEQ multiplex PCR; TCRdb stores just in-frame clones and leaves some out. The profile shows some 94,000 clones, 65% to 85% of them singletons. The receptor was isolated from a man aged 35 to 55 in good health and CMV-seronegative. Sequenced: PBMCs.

The CDR3 DNA reads TGCGCCAGCAGCTTGGATCCAGGTCCCGCTACTGAAGCTTTCTTT. This encodes CASSLDPGPATEAFF. The chain has TRBV5-1 and TRBJ1-1, with D uncertain. The V gene's germline CDR1 is SGHRS and CDR2 YFSETQ. V dropped 0 bases and J dropped 5 bases, with 14 bases sitting between them. CDR3 length: 15 residues.